This record concerns one T cell receptor beta chain sequence. Trimming shortened V by 0 bases and J by 7 bases, and 19 bases separated the two germline ends. The germline CDR1 and CDR2 sequences are LGHNA and YNFKEQ. CDR3 size: 17 residues. Authors' analysis steps: Estimated nucleated cell counts came from reference gene primer amplification. Clones were read by immunoSEQ multiplex PCR, and TCRdb kept only the in-frame ones, dropping some. V and J calls and clone size are given by that table; D and trimming were obtained from the DNA. This table holds some 260,000 clones, 88% found once. The data originate from a study of blood T cell repertoires in COVID-19. Study information: Nucleic acid was either cDNA or gDNA, and it came from T cells, B-cell-depleted T cells, or PBMCs.

The sample consisted of peripheral blood. The chain carries TRBV4-2 and TRBJ2-1; the D gene is possibly TRBD2 (6 bases). The sequence was collected from a woman aged 70-85 years with COVID-19, enrolled during active disease. The CDR3 is CASSQDPGSGRRNEQFF. The CDR3 DNA sequence: TGTGCCAGCAGCCAAGACCCGGGTAGCGGACGCCGAAATGAGCAGTTCTTC.